The following is a T cell receptor (beta chain) sequence with its context. Study processing details: For nucleated cells, counts were estimated from reference gene primer amplification. Assay used: immunoSEQ multiplex PCR; TCRdb lists only in-frame clones, some missing. V and J calls plus clone size are reproduced from that table; the DNA served to infer D and trimming. This sample has tens of thousands of clones, with roughly 89% found just once. Trimming at V came to 5 bases and at J to 5 bases, leaving 2 bases not matched to a gene. There are 15 residues in the CDR3. The germline V gene encodes CDR1 SGHTA and CDR2 FQGTGA. This record belongs to a study of blood T cell repertoires in COVID-19. Across the whole study: The United States, Italy and Spain were the sources of the acute and convalescent COVID-19 samples. Sample material is recorded as cDNA or gDNA derived from T cells, B-cell-depleted T cells, or PBMCs.

Material: peripheral blood. The TCR originated in a woman in her 50s with active COVID-19. The chain uses TRBV7-3 and TRBJ2-1; 14 bases line up with TRBD2. The CDR3 is CASSRTSGRNNEQFF. CDR3 nucleotide sequence: TGTGCCAGCAGCCGGACTAGCGGGAGGAACAATGAGCAGTTCTTC.